This T cell receptor beta chain was found in a study of graft-versus-host responses after intestinal transplantation. Assay: immunoSEQ multiplex PCR; the TCRdb copy retains only in-frame clones and omits some. The data hold about 38,000 clones, with approximately 93% observed a single time. This clone was picked up one time. The antigen is unknown. The germline V and J ends were trimmed by 7 bases and 5 bases, with 21 bases remaining between them. The germline gives CDR1 MNHEY, CDR2 SMNVEV (reference sequence). This CDR3 has 15 amino acids. The material was unstimulated CD4+ T cells sorted from spleen or lymph node cells, obtained before transplant. The V and J genes are TRBV27 and TRBJ2-7; D may match TRBD1 or TRBD2 (7 bases each). This sequence originates from a human donor who was the organ donor for an intestinal transplant. The CDR3 DNA sequence: TGTGCCAGCAAGCGGGATAGGCAGGGGGTCAACGAGCAGTACTTC. It codes for CASKRDRQGVNEQYF.